Below, 24 T cell receptor beta chains from the same sample are listed, as sequenced in a study of early T cells in non-severe SARS-CoV-2 infection. In TCRdb, the 5' RACE reads were re-called with MiXCR into one record per CDR3 protein. Of 75,000 to 100,000 distinct CDR3 sequences listed, roughly 13% are singletons. Sequenced: whole blood. The receptors shown here come from an adult who was a healthcare worker with PCR-confirmed SARS-CoV-2 infection or an uninfected control (not recorded which).

This clonotype has a count of ten or more. This chain links TRBV12-3 or TRBV12-4 with TRBJ2-7; D might be TRBD1 or TRBD2, each matching 5 bases. Trimming took off 5 bases at V and 6 bases at J, with 17 bases between the two ends. The CDR3 runs 14 residues. The chain's CDR3 is CASSPTRVGVEQYF. CDR3 sequence (DNA): TGTGCCAGCAGTCCTACTAGAGTGGGGGTCGAGCAGTACTTC.

This rearrangement joins TRBV6-6 to TRBJ1-1; D perhaps matches TRBD1 (5 bases). Trimming took 2 bases from V and 5 from J, leaving 9 bases between them. The CDR3 sequence is 13 residues long. Germline CDR1 is MNHNY and CDR2 is SVGAGI (reference sequence). Here the CDR3 DNA reads TGTGCCAGCAGTTACGGGGGGGGGACTGAAGCTTTCTTT. Translated: CASSYGGGTEAFF.

The rearrangement links TRBV29-1 to TRBJ1-2, with 7 bases identical to TRBD1. The germline V gene encodes CDR1 SQVTM and CDR2 ANQGSEA. The CDR3 contains 11 residues. V gave up 6 bases and J gave up 7 bases; unmatched junction bases: 5. As DNA, the CDR3 is TGCAGCGTCACAGGGGCTACTGGCTACACCTTC. This codes for CSVTGATGYTF.

This clonotype was seen a few times. The gene calls are TRBV6-2 or TRBV6-3 and TRBJ1-3; D may be TRBD1 (6 bases). The CDR3 totals 15 residues. Trimming took off 3 bases at V and 2 bases at J, with 11 bases between the two ends. Germline V gene data show CDR1 as MNHEY and CDR2 as SVGEGT. CDR3 sequence: CASSYSQGTGNTIYF. The CDR3 bases are TGTGCCAGCAGTTATTCGCAGGGGACTGGAAACACCATATATTTT.

This clonotype was observed many times. The genes are TRBV20-1 and TRBJ2-1; D gene uncertain. V shed 6 bases and J shed 8 bases, with 20 bases lying between them. The CDR3 is 14 amino acids. Germline V gene data show CDR1 as DFQATT and CDR2 as SNEGSKA (reference sequence). The CDR3 DNA is TGCAGTGCCCCCCCAAACTCGGCAGTCGATGAGCAGTTCTTC. Its protein is CSAPPNSAVDEQFF.

The rearrangement joins TRBV20-1 to TRBJ2-5; 7 bases agree with TRBD2. This CDR3 is 13 amino acids long. The V gene end was trimmed by 5 bases and the J gene end by 5 bases; junction bases not matched to a gene: 8. CDR1 and CDR2 (germline): DFQATT, SNEGSKA (reference sequence). The CDR3 nucleotides are TGCAGTGCTCTCGCGGGGGAGGGGGAGACCCAGTACTTC. Amino acids: CSALAGEGETQYF.

This clonotype was seen more than once but under ten times. CDR3: CASTPGLMITDTQYF. The CDR3 bases are TGTGCCAGCACCCCGGGGCTAATGATTACAGATACGCAGTATTTT. The chain uses TRBV3-1 and TRBJ2-3; D may match TRBD1 or TRBD2 (5 bases each). With 7 bases removed from V and 3 bases from J, the gap between germline ends came to 17 bases. This CDR3 is built from 15 residues. From germline, CDR1 is LGHDT and CDR2 YNNKEL (reference sequence).

V usage is TRBV6-4 and J usage is TRBJ2-3, with D tentatively TRBD2 (5 bases). The germline CDR1 and CDR2 sequences are MRHNA and SNTAGT. This CDR3 has 13 residues. Between the trimmed V and J ends, which lost 3 bases and 6 bases, there was a span of 10 bases. CDR3 DNA sequence: TGTGCCAGCAGTGAAATTAGCGAGGATACGCAGTATTTT. Its translation: CASSEISEDTQYF.

This clonotype occurred a few times. CDR3 region: CASSLAGVSQETQYF. CDR3 sequence (DNA): TGTGCCAGCAGCTTGGCCGGAGTCAGTCAAGAGACCCAGTACTTC. This rearrangement joins TRBV5-6 to TRBJ2-5; D is unclear. This CDR3 comprises 15 residues. CDR1 SGHDT and CDR2 YYEEEE come from the germline V gene. V lost 0 bases and J 2 bases, leaving 11 bases between the germline ends.

This clonotype was counted a few times. The genes are TRBV20-1 and TRBJ2-3; the D is unclear. The CDR3 is 13 amino acids. V gave up 1 base and J gave up 2 bases, with 7 bases separating them. Germline values: CDR1 DFQATT, CDR2 SNEGSKA (reference sequence). Here the CDR3 DNA reads TGCAGTGCTAGAGCCGGCTCCACAGATACGCAGTATTTT. Translating it yields CSARAGSTDTQYF.

This clonotype was seen a few times. V gene TRBV5-1 combines with J gene TRBJ1-2; D gene unclear. Trimming took off 4 bases at V and 5 bases at J, with 15 bases between the two ends. From germline, CDR1 is SGHRS and CDR2 YFSETQ. The CDR3 totals 14 residues. CDR3 in amino acids: CASSDDSLSYGYTF. CDR3 coding DNA: TGCGCCAGCAGCGACGATAGTCTCTCATATGGCTACACCTTC. Complete variable domain (other parts from reference TRBV5-1 and TRBJ1-2): KAGVTQTPRYLIKTRGQQVTLSCSPISGHRSVSWYQQTPGQGLQFLFEYFSETQRNKGNFPGRFSGRQFSNSRSEMNVSTLELGDSALYLCASSDDSLSYGYTFGSGTRLTVV.

This clonotype was seen a few times. The chain is built from TRBV29-1 and TRBJ2-3; D unresolved. Trimming removed 6 bases from V and 5 bases from J, with 0 bases in between. The length of the CDR3 is 8 residues. Looked up from germline, CDR1 is SQVTM and CDR2 is ANQGSEA. In DNA, the CDR3 is TGCAGCGTAGATACGCAGTATTTT. Translated: CSVDTQYF.

The chain couples TRBV2 to TRBJ1-1; D perhaps matches TRBD1 (5 bases). The CDR3 has 14 residues. Trimming removed 5 bases at V and 1 base at J, with 11 bases between. Germline loops: CDR1 SNHLY, CDR2 FYNNEI. CDR3 in DNA: TGTGCCAGCAGTCCGACAGCTAAGAACACTGAAGCTTTCTTT. Translation: CASSPTAKNTEAFF.

This clonotype was seen more than once but under ten times. The genes are TRBV20-1 and TRBJ2-7; 11 positions agree with TRBD2. The ends lost 3 bases at V and 9 bases at J; junction bases unmatched: 16. From germline, CDR1 is DFQATT and CDR2 SNEGSKA (reference sequence). This CDR3 is 16 amino acids long. Written as DNA, the CDR3 is TGCAGTGCTAGCGCACGGGGAGCTAGCGGGGGGACGGGGCAGTACTTC. The encoded protein is CSASARGASGGTGQYF.

This clonotype has only a few counts. This chain links TRBV6-2 or TRBV6-3 with TRBJ2-5, with D uncertain. Per germline, CDR1 MNHEY and CDR2 SVGEGT. V was shortened by 8 bases and J by 4 bases, with 11 bases between the two germline ends. The CDR3 consists of 12 residues. CDR3 loop: CASCGTVETQYF. The CDR3, as DNA: TGTGCCAGCTGTGGCACGGTAGAGACCCAGTACTTC.

This clonotype was observed a handful of times. This chain connects TRBV12-3 or TRBV12-4 to TRBJ2-1; no firm D call. Deletions cut 4 bases from V and 7 bases from J, with 11 bases between. The CDR3 runs 13 residues. CDR3 in DNA: TGTGCCAGCAGTTCCCCCCAACAGAATGAGCAGTTCTTC. Its translation: CASSSPQQNEQFF.

This clonotype was counted only a few times. V usage is TRBV6-2 or TRBV6-3 and J usage is TRBJ2-2; the match to TRBD2 covers 8 bases. From germline, CDR1 is MNHEY and CDR2 SVGEGT. This CDR3 is built from 15 residues. With V trimmed by 7 bases and J by 1 base, 5 bases remained unmatched. DNA for the CDR3: TGTGCCAGCAACCCAAGCGGGGGGAACACCGGGGAGCTGTTTTTT. It yields the protein CASNPSGGNTGELFF.

The chain has TRBV5-1 and TRBJ2-3, with 9 bases aligning to TRBD2. V dropped 0 bases and J dropped 5; count of bases not matched to a gene: 4. The CDR3 has 15 amino acids. Looked up from germline, CDR1 is SGHRS and CDR2 is YFSETQ. The CDR3, as DNA: TGCGCCAGCAGCTTGGCCGGGACTAGCTTAGATACGCAGTATTTT. Protein sequence: CASSLAGTSLDTQYF.

Only a few counts were recorded for this clonotype. V usage is TRBV18 and J usage is TRBJ2-1; D possibly corresponds to TRBD1 (6 bases). Germline CDR1 KGHSH, CDR2 LQKENI. Between the trimmed V and J ends, which lost 4 bases and 12 bases, there was a span of 16 bases. The CDR3 has 13 residues. CDR3 coding DNA: TGTGCCAGCTCACAAACCGGGACACCAAGGCAGTTCTTC. As protein: CASSQTGTPRQFF.

This clonotype was counted only a few times. The V and J genes are TRBV6-2 or TRBV6-3 and TRBJ2-1; 7 nucleotides agree with TRBD2. Losses at the gene ends were 4 bases for V and 6 bases for J; bases not matched to a gene: 3. The CDR3 sequence is 13 residues long. Germline lookup yields CDR1 MNHEY and CDR2 SVGEGT. The CDR3 reads CASSSGTINEQFF. CDR3 in DNA: TGTGCCAGCAGTTCCGGGACTATCAATGAGCAGTTCTTC.

This clonotype has just a few counts. The chain carries TRBV6-1 and TRBJ2-7; TRBD1 agrees at 7 bases. Germline CDR1 is MNHNS and CDR2 is SASEGT. The CDR3 has 15 amino acids. The J segment lost 0 bases and the V segment lost 2 bases, leaving 4 bases of the junction unmatched. The CDR3 here is CASSEWTGSSYEQYF. CDR3 sequence (DNA): TGTGCCAGCAGTGAATGGACAGGAAGCTCCTACGAGCAGTACTTC.

This clonotype was counted once. The chain couples TRBV11-2 to TRBJ1-2, with no clear D. V lost 6 bases, J lost 8 bases, and 16 bases lay in between. Germline CDR1 is SGHAT and CDR2 is FQNNGV. This CDR3 comprises 13 residues. In DNA form, the CDR3 reads TGTGCCAGCAGTAACCGCCGGGGTGGAGGCTACACCTTC. As protein: CASSNRRGGGYTF.

The chain has TRBV11-3 and TRBJ2-5; unclear D gene. Between the trimmed V and J ends, which lost 2 bases and 5 bases, there was a span of 12 bases. The germline gives CDR1 SGHNT, CDR2 YENEEA. The CDR3 sequence is 14 residues long. CDR3 sequence (DNA): TGTGCCAGCAGCTTATCTCGGACCAGCGAGACCCAGTACTTC. Its protein product is CASSLSRTSETQYF.

Only a few counts were recorded for this clonotype. The chain joins TRBV12-5 to TRBJ1-6, with D hard to call. CDR1 and CDR2 (germline): LGHNT, FRNRAP. Trimming left V 6 bases short and J 12 bases short, with 12 bases between. CDR3 size: 12 residues. CDR3 DNA: TGTGCTAGTGGCTCCCCCCCATTACCCCTCCACTTT. Translated: CASGSPPLPLHF.